Presented here are 25 T cell receptor beta chains from one specimen sequenced in a study of T cells in Graves' hyperthyroidism and ophthalmopathy. Amplification yielded TCR beta CDR3 regions, with RNA transcripts as the source. RT-PCR in the first round (using the HTBI primer set) targeted the TCR CDR3. MiXCR, applied by TCRdb to the multiplex PCR reads, yields one record per CDR3 protein. The sample has about 480,000 distinct CDR3 sequences, 20% to 25% seen once. Input material: blood. The receptors originated from a woman between 70 and 85 years old with Graves' ophthalmopathy.

The chain uses TRBV9 and TRBJ1-4, with unresolved D. In germline, CDR1 is SGDLS, CDR2 YYNGEE. The CDR3 extends over 16 amino acids. The V gene lost 0 bases and the J gene lost 0 bases, with 9 bases spanning the gap. The CDR3 DNA reads as TGTGCCAGCAGCGTAGCTTCGGGGTCAACTAATGAAAAACTGTTTTTT. It encodes CASSVASGSTNEKLFF.

The chain has TRBV18 and TRBJ2-7; 9 bases are shared with TRBD1. V trimming: 0 bases; J trimming: 6 bases; junction bases outside the gene matches: 3. The germline V gene has CDR1 KGHSH and CDR2 LQKENI. CDR3 size: 14 residues. CDR3 sequence reads: CASSPPGQGGEQYF. The CDR3 region has the DNA TGTGCCAGCTCACCACCGGGACAGGGAGGCGAGCAGTACTTC.

The chain joins TRBV20-1 to TRBJ2-7; TRBD2 is a possible D gene (5 bases). The CDR3 contains 15 residues. V lost 3 bases and J lost 0, with 15 bases in between. Germline V gene lookup returns CDR1 DFQATT and CDR2 SNEGSKA (reference sequence). The CDR3: CSASEAGFSSYEQYF. The CDR3 nucleotides are TGCAGTGCTAGCGAGGCGGGTTTTAGCTCCTACGAGCAGTACTTC.

The chain joins TRBV30 to TRBJ1-6; D unclear. The V gene's germline CDR1 is GTSNPN and CDR2 SVGIG (reference sequence). There are 15 residues in the CDR3. Deletions cut 1 base from V and 6 bases from J, with 13 bases between. DNA of the CDR3: TGTGCCTGGAGTGCATTCCGGGCCCTTAATTCACCCCTCCACTTT. This sequence encodes CAWSAFRALNSPLHF.

The chain couples TRBV20-1 to TRBJ2-5, with 7 bases identical to TRBD1. Germline V gene lookup returns CDR1 DFQATT and CDR2 SNEGSKA (reference sequence). CDR3 length: 12 amino acids. V shed 4 bases and J 4 bases; nucleotides not matched to a gene: 3. DNA for the CDR3: TGCAGTGCTACGACAGGGATAGAGACCCAGTACTTC. It yields the protein CSATTGIETQYF.

As DNA, the CDR3 is TGTGCCAGCAGCTCGCCGACAGGGACGAACACTGAAGCTTTCTTT. Its protein product is CASSSPTGTNTEAFF. This sequence joins TRBV5-8 and TRBJ1-1; TRBD1 aligns across 7 bases. The CDR3 runs 15 residues. Germline CDR1 reads SGHTS; CDR2 reads YDEGEE. V was clipped by 3 bases and J by 1 base; unmatched bases: 6.

The chain is built from TRBV4-2 and TRBJ2-1; 8 bases match TRBD2. V shed 5 bases, J shed 8 bases, and the junction held 11 bases outside the gene matches. Germline assignment: CDR1 LGHNA and CDR2 YNFKEQ. The CDR3 consists of 15 residues. CDR3 region: CASSLISGRYDEQFF. In nucleotides, the CDR3 is TGTGCCAGCAGCTTGATCAGCGGGAGATACGATGAGCAGTTCTTC.

The J gene is TRBJ1-5, the V gene TRBV4-1; 10 bases map to TRBD1. The CDR3 has 18 amino acids. Germline V lookup: CDR1 MGHRA, CDR2 YSYEKL. The junction had 12 bases not matched to a gene; V was cut back by 3 bases and J by 4 bases. The CDR3 sequence: CASSQGGTGVFGNQPQHF. The DNA for the CDR3 is TGCGCCAGCAGCCAGGGCGGGACAGGGGTCTTTGGGAATCAGCCCCAGCATTTT.

This clonotype showed up just a few times. The chain is built from TRBV3-1 and TRBJ1-2; 8 bases map to TRBD1. CDR1 LGHDT and CDR2 YNNKEL come from the germline V gene (reference sequence). The CDR3 has 16 amino acids. V was pared by 4 bases and J by 7 bases, with 14 bases of the junction left unmatched. The CDR3 sequence: CASSPYGQGARSGYTF. The DNA of the CDR3 is TGTGCCAGCAGCCCATACGGGCAGGGGGCGCGAAGTGGCTACACCTTC.

The chain combines TRBV4-1 with TRBJ2-3; D is undetermined. V was trimmed by 0 bases and J by 5 bases, leaving 9 bases between them. CDR1 is MGHRA, CDR2 YSYEKL, per germline. CDR3 length: 14 amino acids. The CDR3: CASSQDRRLDTQYF. In nucleotides, the CDR3 is TGCGCCAGCAGCCAAGACCGAAGGTTAGATACGCAGTATTTT.

The chain recombines TRBV6-5 with TRBJ1-3; the D gene is possibly TRBD1 (5 bases). The CDR3 consists of 16 residues. The V end was cut by 1 base, the J end by 2 bases, with 12 bases between. CDR1 and CDR2 from the germline V gene are MNHEY and SVGAGI. This chain's CDR3 is CASSYWAGNAGNTIYF. In DNA form, the CDR3 reads TGTGCCAGCAGTTACTGGGCAGGGAATGCTGGAAACACCATATATTTT.

Only a few counts were recorded for this clonotype. The chain joins TRBV29-1 to TRBJ2-5; D perhaps matches TRBD2 (5 bases). Trimming removed 4 bases from V and 3 bases from J, with 12 bases in between. CDR3 length: 13 residues. Germline V gene lookup returns CDR1 SQVTM and CDR2 ANQGSEA. Here the CDR3 DNA reads TGCAGCGTTGTCGAATCGGGGAAAGAGACCCAGTACTTC. This codes for CSVVESGKETQYF.

The chain carries TRBV28 and TRBJ2-3, with D maybe TRBD1 (5 bases). CDR1 and CDR2 (germline): MDHEN, SYDVKM. This CDR3 is built from 14 residues. Trimming shortened V by 3 bases and J by 8 bases, and 15 bases separated the two germline ends. The CDR3, as DNA: TGTGCCAGCAGTTTGTGGGCAGGGCGAGCTACGCAGTATTTT. This encodes CASSLWAGRATQYF.

This clonotype was seen only a few times. This chain uses TRBV20-1 with TRBJ2-5; 8 bases are a match to TRBD2. The CDR3 loop spans 14 amino acids. J lost 3 bases, V lost 1 base, and 4 bases had no gene match. Per germline, CDR1 DFQATT and CDR2 SNEGSKA (reference sequence). The CDR3 nucleotides are TGCAGTGCTAGAGGCAGCGGGAGAAAAGAGACCCAGTACTTC. It encodes CSARGSGRKETQYF.

The V and J genes are TRBV7-8 and TRBJ2-7; 8 nucleotides align to TRBD2. V gave up 0 bases and J gave up 6 bases; unmatched junction bases: 7. CDR3 length equals 15 residues. Germline-derived CDR1 and CDR2 are SGHVS and FQNEAQ. The CDR3 DNA follows: TGTGCCAGCAGCTTAGCAGCGGGAGATCTCTGCGAGCAGTACTTC. Amino acid sequence: CASSLAAGDLCEQYF.

This chain uses TRBV24-1 with TRBJ2-1; D is ambiguous. This CDR3 region has 13 residues. V lost 4 bases and J lost 5, with 8 bases in between. Germline CDR1 reads KGHDR; CDR2 reads SFDVKD. This CDR3 reads CATSDPTNNEQFF. The CDR3 nucleotides read TGTGCCACCAGTGACCCTACTAACAATGAGCAGTTCTTC.

The CDR3 loop reads CASSQVHGNEKLFF. The CDR3, as DNA: TGCGCCAGCAGCCAAGTCCACGGTAATGAAAAACTGTTTTTT. The gene calls are TRBV4-3 and TRBJ1-4; D unclear. The V end was cut by 1 base, the J end by 4 bases, with 7 bases between. This CDR3 is built from 14 residues. Germline lookup yields CDR1 LGHNA and CDR2 YSLEER.

This clonotype was found many times. The chain combines TRBV2 with TRBJ2-1, with D perhaps TRBD2 (6 bases). The CDR3 length is 12 residues. Germline lookup yields CDR1 SNHLY and CDR2 FYNNEI. The V and J ends lost 5 bases and 10 bases respectively, with 12 bases between them. The CDR3 reads CASSSSGYEQFF. CDR3 DNA sequence: TGTGCCAGCAGTTCAAGCGGGTACGAGCAGTTCTTC. Full variable domain (outside the CDR3, taken from reference TRBV2 and TRBJ2-1): EPEVTQTPSHQVTQMGQEVILRCVPISNHLYFYWYRQILGQKVEFLVSFYNNEISEKSEIFDDQFSVERPDGSNFTLKIRSTKLEDSAMYFCASSSSGYEQFFGPGTRLTVL.

This clonotype came up a few times. An end of the junction does not agree with germline; a read error may underlie this. The V call is TRBV12-3 or TRBV12-4, the J call TRBJ1-1, with D tentatively TRBD1 (5 bases). The CDR3 is made up of 17 amino acids. CDR3 amino acids: CASTSDTPGTANTEASF. CDR3 sequence (DNA): TGTGCCAGCACCTCAGATACCCCCGGGACCGCGAACACTGAAGCTTCCTTT.

The gene calls are TRBV28 and TRBJ1-6; no clear D. This CDR3 comprises 11 residues. The ends were cut back, 6 bases at V and 11 bases at J, with 8 bases in the middle. Germline V lookup: CDR1 MDHEN, CDR2 SYDVKM. The chain's CDR3 is CASSFSPPLHF. The CDR3 region has the DNA TGTGCCAGCAGCTTCAGTCCACCCCTCCACTTT.

This clonotype was counted ten times or more. J is TRBJ1-1 and V is TRBV12-5; no definite D call. This CDR3 has 14 amino acids. The germline CDR1 and CDR2 sequences are LGHNT and FRNRAP. V was clipped by 7 bases and J by 0 bases, with 12 bases between them. CDR3 sequence reads: CASDGQPVNTEAFF. The CDR3 DNA follows: TGTGCTAGTGACGGGCAGCCCGTGAACACTGAAGCTTTCTTT.

Regarding this clonotype: At one end, the junction sequence differs from germline, possibly due to a read error. The chain joins TRBV7-9 to TRBJ2-3; TRBD2 matches 12 bases. CDR1 and CDR2 from the germline V gene are SEHNR and FQNEAQ (reference sequence). The CDR3 runs to 16 residues. This CDR3 is CASSSGLAGFTDTRYF. CDR3 nucleotide sequence: TGTGCCAGCAGCTCCGGACTAGCGGGATTCACAGATACGCGGTATTTT.

This clonotype was observed at least ten times. This chain links TRBV6-2 or TRBV6-3 with TRBJ1-5; 9 bases are shared with TRBD1. Germline V lookup: CDR1 MNHEY, CDR2 SVGEGT. V dropped 7 bases and J dropped 5; count of bases not matched to a gene: 12. The CDR3 has 16 amino acids. The CDR3 nucleotides are TGTGCCAGCACCGATACCGGGACAGGGCTCGATCAGCCCCAGCATTTT. It yields the protein CASTDTGTGLDQPQHF.

With respect to this clonotype: Because it lacks the conserved phenylalanine or tryptophan at the end, this CDR3 is likely a read error. The rearrangement joins TRBV10-3 to TRBJ1-2; 8 bases are a match to TRBD1. The CDR3 is 12 amino acids. Per germline, CDR1 ENHRY and CDR2 SYGVKD. V was pared by 10 bases and J by 6 bases, with 7 bases of the junction left unmatched. CDR3 nucleotides: TGTGCCAACTCCGGGACAGGTGATGGCTACACCCTC. Translating gives CANSGTGDGYTL.

The genes are TRBV9 and TRBJ1-1; a weak D match, TRBD1 (5 bases). The CDR3 has 13 amino acids. V lost 3 bases and J lost 10, with 16 bases in between. The germline CDR1 and CDR2 sequences are SGDLS and YYNGEE. In nucleotides, the CDR3 is TGTGCCAGCAGCGCGCCCCAGGGACTGAGAGCTTTCTTT. Amino acid sequence: CASSAPQGLRAFF.